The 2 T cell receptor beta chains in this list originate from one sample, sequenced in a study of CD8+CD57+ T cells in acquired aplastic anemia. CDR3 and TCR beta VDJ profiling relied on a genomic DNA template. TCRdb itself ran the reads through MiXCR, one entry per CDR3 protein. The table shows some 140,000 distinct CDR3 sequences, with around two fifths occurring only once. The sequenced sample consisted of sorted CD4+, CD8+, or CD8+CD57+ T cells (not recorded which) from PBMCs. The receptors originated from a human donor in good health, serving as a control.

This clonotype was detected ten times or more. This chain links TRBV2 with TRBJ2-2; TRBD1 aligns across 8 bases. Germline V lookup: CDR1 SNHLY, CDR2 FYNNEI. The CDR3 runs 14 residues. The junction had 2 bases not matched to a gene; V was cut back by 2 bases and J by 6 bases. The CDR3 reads CASSERDRSGELFF. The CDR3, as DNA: TGTGCCAGCAGTGAACGGGACAGGTCCGGGGAGCTGTTTTTT.

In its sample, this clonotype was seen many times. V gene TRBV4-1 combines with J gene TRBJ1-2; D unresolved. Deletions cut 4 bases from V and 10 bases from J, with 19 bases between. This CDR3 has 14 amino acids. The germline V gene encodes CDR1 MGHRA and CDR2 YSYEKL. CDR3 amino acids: CASSPDGHGLDYTF. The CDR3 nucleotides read TGCGCCAGCAGCCCCGATGGTCACGGTTTAGACTACACCTTC.